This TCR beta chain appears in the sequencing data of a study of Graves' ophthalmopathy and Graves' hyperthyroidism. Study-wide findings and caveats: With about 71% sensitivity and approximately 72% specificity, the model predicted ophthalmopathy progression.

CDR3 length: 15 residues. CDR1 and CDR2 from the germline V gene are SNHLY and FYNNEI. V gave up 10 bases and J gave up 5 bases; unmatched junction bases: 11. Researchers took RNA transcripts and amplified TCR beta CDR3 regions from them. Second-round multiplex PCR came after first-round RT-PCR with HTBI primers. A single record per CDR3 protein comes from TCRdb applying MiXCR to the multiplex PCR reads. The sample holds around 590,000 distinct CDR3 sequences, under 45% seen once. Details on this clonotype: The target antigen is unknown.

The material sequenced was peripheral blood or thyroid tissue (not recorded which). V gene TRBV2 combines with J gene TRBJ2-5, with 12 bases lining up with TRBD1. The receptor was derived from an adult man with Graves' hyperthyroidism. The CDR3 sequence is CANSRDRGRRETQYF. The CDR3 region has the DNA TGTGCCAACAGCCGGGACAGGGGGCGCCGTGAGACCCAGTACTTC. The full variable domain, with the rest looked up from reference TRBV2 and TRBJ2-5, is EPEVTQTPSHQVTQMGQEVILRCVPISNHLYFYWYRQILGQKVEFLVSFYNNEISEKSEIFDDQFSVERPDGSNFTLKIRSTKLEDSAMYFCANSRDRGRRETQYFGPGTRLLVL.